This note documents a single T cell receptor (beta chain) sequence. The antigen remains unidentified. The sample is drawn from a study of Ad26.COV2.S vaccination and SARS-CoV-2 variants. Overall study findings and caveats: Quantification of TCR breadth and depth may have yielded underestimates of total T cell responses. Vaccine recipients had higher spike-specific TCR breadth than placebo recipients. Substantial breadth in spike-specific CD8+ and CD4+ T cell responses was reportedly seen after vaccination.

Clones were read by immunoSEQ multiplex PCR, and TCRdb kept only the in-frame ones, dropping some. The sample holds tens of thousands of clones, around 82% seen once. Germline CDR1 is SGHRS and CDR2 is YFSETQ. The CDR3 consists of 14 residues. Trimming took 0 bases from V and 3 from J, leaving 9 bases between them. This sample comprised peripheral blood, obtained after recovery from COVID-19. The source of this sequence is a human donor who had recovered from COVID-19. This chain connects TRBV5-1 to TRBJ1-1; perhaps TRBD1 as D (6 bases). CDR3 protein: CASSLEGGDTEAFF. In nucleotides, the CDR3 is TGCGCCAGCAGCTTGGAAGGGGGGGACACTGAAGCTTTCTTT.